This T cell receptor (beta chain) is drawn from a study of T cells in Graves' hyperthyroidism and ophthalmopathy. This clonotype was detected ten times or more. The antigen is undetermined. Over 18 months, lack of ophthalmopathy progression marked Graves' hyperthyroidism as stable. CDR3 length: 16 residues. CDR1 is KGHDR and CDR2 is SFDVKD in the germline V gene. V was clipped by 4 bases and J by 8 bases; unmatched bases: 10. From RNA transcripts, TCR beta CDR3 regions were amplified. With the HTBI primer set, the TCR CDR3 went through a first round of RT-PCR. Via MiXCR, TCRdb re-called the multiplex PCR reads, giving one row per CDR3 protein. The sample includes around 690,000 distinct CDR3 sequences, about 18% of them seen just once. Study findings and constraints: Blood samples included most of the expanded thyroid clonotypes exceeding 0.001.

This chain connects TRBV24-1 to TRBJ2-1, with 10 positions matching TRBD1. The TCR originated in a man aged 45 to 65 with Graves' hyperthyroidism. Sequencing was performed on blood. The CDR3 coding sequence is TGTGCCACCAGTGAAGTACCGGGACAGGGGAACCATGAGCAGTTCTTC. This codes for CATSEVPGQGNHEQFF.